These T cell receptor beta chains were read from a single sample in a study of T cells in narcolepsy. Repertoires were generated with immunoSEQ multiplex PCR, while TCRdb's copy carries only in-frame clones and drops some. This table holds roughly 34,000 clones, about 80% found once. The sequencing input was CD45RA- memory CD4+ T cells from PBMCs. These receptors were taken from a human donor with narcolepsy. Each CDR3 is given with its conserved first and last residue. Fields, in order: V gene, CDR3 protein.

>TRBV19
CASSMGQASTDTQYF
>TRBV6-5
CASSPWAGYGEKLFF
>TRBV19
CASSWVSGGKQETQYF
>TRBV9
CASSVGQPTGELFF
>TRBV2
CASTPGQGYSPLHF
>TRBV4-3
CASSQERGATGPLNTEAFF
>TRBV21-1
CASSKELGCTEAFF
>TRBV10-3
CAISTRTGSENSPLHF
>TRBV7-8
CASSLRQGASSPLHF
>TRBV7-9
CASSLLGTGPGGELFF